The clone carrying this T cell receptor (beta chain) was seen a few times. Trimming took off 4 bases at V and 4 bases at J, with 8 bases between the two ends. The germline V gene encodes CDR1 ENHRY and CDR2 SYGVKD. This CDR3 region has 14 residues. These data are taken from a study of STAT5B mutations in CD4+ large granular lymphocyte leukemia. Clones were read by immunoSEQ multiplex PCR, and TCRdb kept only the in-frame ones, dropping some. In the table there are 28,000 or so clones, around 80% of which are singletons. The chain employs TRBV10-3 and TRBJ2-6; D is unresolved. Sequences were obtained from CD4+ T cells from blood buffy coats. This sequence originates from a human donor in good health. In DNA, the CDR3 is TGTGCCATCAGTGGACGCTCCGGGGCCAACGTCCTGACTTTC. It encodes CAISGRSGANVLTF.